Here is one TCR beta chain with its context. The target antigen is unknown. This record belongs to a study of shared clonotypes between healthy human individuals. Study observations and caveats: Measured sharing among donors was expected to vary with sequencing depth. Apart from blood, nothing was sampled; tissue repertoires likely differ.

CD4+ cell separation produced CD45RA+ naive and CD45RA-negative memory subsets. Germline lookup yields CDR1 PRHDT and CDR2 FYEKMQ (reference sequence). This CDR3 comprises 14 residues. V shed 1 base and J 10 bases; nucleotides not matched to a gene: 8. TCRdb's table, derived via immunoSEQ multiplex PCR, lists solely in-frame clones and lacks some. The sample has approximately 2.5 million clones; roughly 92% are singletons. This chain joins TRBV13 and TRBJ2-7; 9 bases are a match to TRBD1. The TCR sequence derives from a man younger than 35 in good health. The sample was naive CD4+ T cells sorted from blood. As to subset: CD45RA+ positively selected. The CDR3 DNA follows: TGTGCCAGCAGCTTAGATTGGGACAGGGATAATCAGTACTTC. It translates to CASSLDWDRDNQYF.